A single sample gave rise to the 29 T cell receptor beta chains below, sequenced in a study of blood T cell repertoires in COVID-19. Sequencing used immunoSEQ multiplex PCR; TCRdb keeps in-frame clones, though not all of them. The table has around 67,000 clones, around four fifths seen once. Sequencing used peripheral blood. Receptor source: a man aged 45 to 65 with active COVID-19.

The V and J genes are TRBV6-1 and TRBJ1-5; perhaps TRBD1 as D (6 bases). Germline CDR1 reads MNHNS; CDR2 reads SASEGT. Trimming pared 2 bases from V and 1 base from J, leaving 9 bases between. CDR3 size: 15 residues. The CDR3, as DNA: TGTGCCAGCAGTGAATGGGGGGGCAGCAATCAGCCCCAGCATTTT. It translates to CASSEWGGSNQPQHF.

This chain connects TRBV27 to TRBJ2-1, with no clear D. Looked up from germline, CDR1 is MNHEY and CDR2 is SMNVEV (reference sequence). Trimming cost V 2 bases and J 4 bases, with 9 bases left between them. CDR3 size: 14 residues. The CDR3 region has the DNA TGTGCCAGCAGTTTAGGCAGCAGGTACAATGAGCAGTTCTTC. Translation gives CASSLGSRYNEQFF.

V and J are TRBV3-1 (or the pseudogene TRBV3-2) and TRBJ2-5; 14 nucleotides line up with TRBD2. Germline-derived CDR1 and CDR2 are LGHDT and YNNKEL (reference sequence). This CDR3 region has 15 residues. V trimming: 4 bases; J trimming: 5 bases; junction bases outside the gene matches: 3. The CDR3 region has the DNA TGTGCCAGCAGCCGACTAGCGGGGGGGCTTGAGACCCAGTACTTC. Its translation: CASSRLAGGLETQYF.

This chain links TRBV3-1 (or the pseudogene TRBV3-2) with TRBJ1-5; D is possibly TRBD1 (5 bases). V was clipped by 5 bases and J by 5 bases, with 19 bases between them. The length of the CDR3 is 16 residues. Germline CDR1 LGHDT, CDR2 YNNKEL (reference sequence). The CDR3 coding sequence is TGTGCCAGCAGCACCCGCCTGGGACTTGACGATCAGCCCCAGCATTTT. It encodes CASSTRLGLDDQPQHF.

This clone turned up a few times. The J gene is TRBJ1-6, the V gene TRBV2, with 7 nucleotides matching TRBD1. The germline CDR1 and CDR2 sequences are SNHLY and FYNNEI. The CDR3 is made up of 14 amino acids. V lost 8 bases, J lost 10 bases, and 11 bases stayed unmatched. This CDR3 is CASRRGQEASPLHF. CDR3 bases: TGTGCCAGCCGAAGAGGACAGGAGGCCTCACCCCTCCACTTT. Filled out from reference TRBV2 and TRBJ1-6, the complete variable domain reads EPEVTQTPSHQVTQMGQEVILRCVPISNHLYFYWYRQILGQKVEFLVSFYNNEISEKSEIFDDQFSVERPDGSNFTLKIRSTKLEDSAMYFCASRRGQEASPLHFGNGTRLTVT.

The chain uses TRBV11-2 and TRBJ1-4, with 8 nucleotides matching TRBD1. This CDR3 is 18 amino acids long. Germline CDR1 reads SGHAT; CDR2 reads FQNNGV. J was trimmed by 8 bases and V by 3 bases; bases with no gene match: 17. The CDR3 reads CASSLGQGAGLVREKLFF. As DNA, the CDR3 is TGTGCCAGCAGCTTGGGGCAGGGGGCAGGTCTCGTCCGGGAAAAACTGTTTTTT.

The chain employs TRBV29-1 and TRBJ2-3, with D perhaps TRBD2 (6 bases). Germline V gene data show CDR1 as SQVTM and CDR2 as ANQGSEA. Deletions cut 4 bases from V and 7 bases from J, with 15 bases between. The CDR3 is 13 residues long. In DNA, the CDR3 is TGCAGCGTTGGGGACTTCCCTCGAAATACGCAGTATTTT. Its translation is CSVGDFPRNTQYF.

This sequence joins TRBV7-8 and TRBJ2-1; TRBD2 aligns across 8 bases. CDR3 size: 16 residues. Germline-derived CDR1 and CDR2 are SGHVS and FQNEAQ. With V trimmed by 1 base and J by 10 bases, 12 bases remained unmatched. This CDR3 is CASSLVGGGSPTEQFF. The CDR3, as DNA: TGTGCCAGCAGCTTAGTTGGCGGGGGGTCCCCAACGGAGCAGTTCTTC.

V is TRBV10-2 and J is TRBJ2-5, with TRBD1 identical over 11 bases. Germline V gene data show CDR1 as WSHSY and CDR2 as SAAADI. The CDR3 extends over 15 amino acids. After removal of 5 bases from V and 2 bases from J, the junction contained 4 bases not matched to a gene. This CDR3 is CASSLGDRGQETQYF. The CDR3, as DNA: TGCGCCAGCAGTCTGGGGGACAGGGGGCAAGAGACCCAGTACTTC.

The CDR3, as DNA: TGTGCCAGTAGTGCCCTTGAGAGCGGGGCCTTCAATGAGCAGTTCTTC. This codes for CASSALESGAFNEQFF. The chain combines TRBV19 with TRBJ2-1, with TRBD2 identical over 7 bases. This CDR3 has 16 residues. The V segment lost 5 bases and the J segment 6 bases; nucleotides outside the gene matches: 13. Germline V gene data show CDR1 as LNHDA and CDR2 as SQIVND (reference sequence).

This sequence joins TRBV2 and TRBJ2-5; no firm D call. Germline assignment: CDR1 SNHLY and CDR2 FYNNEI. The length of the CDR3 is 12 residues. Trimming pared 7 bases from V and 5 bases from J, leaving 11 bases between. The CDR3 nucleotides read TGTGCCAGCACCCGAGAGGTGGAGACCCAGTACTTC. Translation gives CASTREVETQYF.

For the CDR3, the DNA is TGTGCCAGTAGTATAGCGGGAGGGCGGTACGAGCAGTACTTC. Translated, it gives CASSIAGGRYEQYF. The chain couples TRBV19 to TRBJ2-7; 8 bases map to TRBD2. Germline CDR1 LNHDA, CDR2 SQIVND (reference sequence). V shed 1 base and J 4 bases; nucleotides not matched to a gene: 3. CDR3 length: 14 amino acids.

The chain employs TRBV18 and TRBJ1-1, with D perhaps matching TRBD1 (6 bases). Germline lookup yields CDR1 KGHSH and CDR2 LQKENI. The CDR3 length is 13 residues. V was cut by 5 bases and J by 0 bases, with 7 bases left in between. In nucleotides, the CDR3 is TGTGCCAGCTCAGGACAGATGAACACTGAAGCTTTCTTT. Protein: CASSGQMNTEAFF. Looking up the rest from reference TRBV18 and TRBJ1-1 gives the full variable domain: NAGVMQNPRHLVRRRGQEARLRCSPMKGHSHVYWYRQLPEEGLKFMVYLQKENIIDESGMPKERFSAEFPKEGPSILRIQQVVRGDSAAYFCASSGQMNTEAFFGQGTRLTVV.

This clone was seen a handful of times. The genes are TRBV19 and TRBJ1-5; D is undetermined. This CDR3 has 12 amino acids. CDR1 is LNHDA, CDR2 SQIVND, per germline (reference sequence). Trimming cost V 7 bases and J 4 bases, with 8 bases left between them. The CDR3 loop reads CASTVLNQPQHF. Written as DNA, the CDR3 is TGTGCCAGTACGGTCCTTAATCAGCCCCAGCATTTT.

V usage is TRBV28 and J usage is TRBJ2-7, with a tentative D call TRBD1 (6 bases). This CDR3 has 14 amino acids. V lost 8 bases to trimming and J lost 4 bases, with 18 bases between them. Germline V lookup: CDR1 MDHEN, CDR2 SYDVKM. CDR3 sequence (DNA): TGTGCCAGCGGATCGTCCGGACAGAGATACGAGCAGTACTTC. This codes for CASGSSGQRYEQYF.

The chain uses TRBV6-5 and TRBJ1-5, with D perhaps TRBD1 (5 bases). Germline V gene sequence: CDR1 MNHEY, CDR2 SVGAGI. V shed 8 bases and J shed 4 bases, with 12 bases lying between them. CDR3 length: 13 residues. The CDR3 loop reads CASLGGVNQPQHF. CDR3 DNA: TGTGCCAGCCTAGGAGGGGTTAATCAGCCCCAGCATTTT.

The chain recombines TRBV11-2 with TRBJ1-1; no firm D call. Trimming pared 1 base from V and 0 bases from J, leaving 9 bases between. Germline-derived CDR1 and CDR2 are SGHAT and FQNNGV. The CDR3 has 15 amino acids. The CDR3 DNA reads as TGTGCCAGCAGCTTAGGAGGGAAACTGAACACTGAAGCTTTCTTT. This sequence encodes CASSLGGKLNTEAFF.

CDR3 sequence (DNA): TGTGCCAGCAGCCAACATATGGCTAGCGGGAGGGATACAGATACGCAGTATTTT. It specifies CASSQHMASGRDTDTQYF. The V and J genes are TRBV3-1 (or the pseudogene TRBV3-2) and TRBJ2-3; 12 bases are a match to TRBD2. The CDR3 extends over 18 amino acids. Germline CDR1 is LGHDT and CDR2 is YNNKEL (reference sequence). The trim removed 2 bases at V and 3 bases at J, leaving 9 bases unmatched.

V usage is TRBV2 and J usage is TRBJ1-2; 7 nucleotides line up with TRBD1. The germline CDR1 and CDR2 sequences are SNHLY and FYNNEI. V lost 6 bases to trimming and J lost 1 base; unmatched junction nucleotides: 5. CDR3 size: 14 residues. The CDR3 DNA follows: TGTGCCAGCAGCCCGACAGGGCTTAACTATGGCTACACCTTC. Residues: CASSPTGLNYGYTF.

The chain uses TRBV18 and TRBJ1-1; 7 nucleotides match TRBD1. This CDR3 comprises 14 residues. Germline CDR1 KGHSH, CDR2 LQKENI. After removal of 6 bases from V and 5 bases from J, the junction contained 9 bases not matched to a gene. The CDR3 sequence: CASSSDRVGTEAFF. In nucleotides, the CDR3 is TGTGCCAGCTCTTCCGACAGGGTAGGAACTGAAGCTTTCTTT.

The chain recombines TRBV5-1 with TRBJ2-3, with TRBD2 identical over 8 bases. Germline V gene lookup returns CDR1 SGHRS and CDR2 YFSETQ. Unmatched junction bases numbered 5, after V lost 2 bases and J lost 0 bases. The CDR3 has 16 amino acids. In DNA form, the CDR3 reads TGCGCCAGCAGCTTTGGCGGGGGGCCTAGCACAGATACGCAGTATTTT. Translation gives CASSFGGGPSTDTQYF.

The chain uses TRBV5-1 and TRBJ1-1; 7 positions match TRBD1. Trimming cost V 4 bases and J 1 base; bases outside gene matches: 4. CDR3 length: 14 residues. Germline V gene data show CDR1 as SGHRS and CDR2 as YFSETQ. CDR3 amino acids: CASSLQGTNTEAFF. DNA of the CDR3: TGCGCCAGCAGCCTACAGGGGACGAACACTGAAGCTTTCTTT.

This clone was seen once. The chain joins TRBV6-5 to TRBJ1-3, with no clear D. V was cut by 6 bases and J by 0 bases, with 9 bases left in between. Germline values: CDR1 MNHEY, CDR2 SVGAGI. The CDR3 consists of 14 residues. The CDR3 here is CASSLVSSGNTIYF. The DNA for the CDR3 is TGTGCCAGCAGCCTTGTTAGCTCTGGAAACACCATATATTTT.

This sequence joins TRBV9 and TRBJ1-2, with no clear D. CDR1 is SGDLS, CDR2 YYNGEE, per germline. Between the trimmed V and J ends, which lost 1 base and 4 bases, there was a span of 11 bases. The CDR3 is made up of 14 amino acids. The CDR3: CASSVTSDPYGYTF. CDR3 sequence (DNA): TGTGCCAGCAGCGTAACAAGCGACCCCTATGGCTACACCTTC.

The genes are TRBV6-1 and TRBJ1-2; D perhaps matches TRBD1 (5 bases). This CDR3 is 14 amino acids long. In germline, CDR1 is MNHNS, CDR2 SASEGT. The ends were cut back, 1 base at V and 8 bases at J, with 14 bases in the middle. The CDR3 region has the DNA TGTGCCAGCAGTGAAGGGGGCGTCCCTCGGGGCTACACCTTC. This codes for CASSEGGVPRGYTF.

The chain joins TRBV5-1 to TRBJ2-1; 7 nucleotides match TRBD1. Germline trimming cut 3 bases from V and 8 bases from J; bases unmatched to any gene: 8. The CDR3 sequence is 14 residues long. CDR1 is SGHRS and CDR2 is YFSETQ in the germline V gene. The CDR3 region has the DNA TGCGCCAGCAGCTGGGGAACCGACAGGGATGAGCAGTTCTTC. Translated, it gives CASSWGTDRDEQFF.

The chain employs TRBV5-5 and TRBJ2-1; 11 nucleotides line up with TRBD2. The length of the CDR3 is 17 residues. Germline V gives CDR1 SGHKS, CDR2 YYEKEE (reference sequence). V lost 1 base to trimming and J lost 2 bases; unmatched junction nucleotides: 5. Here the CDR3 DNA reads TGTGCCAGCAGCTTGAGGGCTAGCGGGAGGCCCTACAATGAGCAGTTCTTC. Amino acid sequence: CASSLRASGRPYNEQFF.

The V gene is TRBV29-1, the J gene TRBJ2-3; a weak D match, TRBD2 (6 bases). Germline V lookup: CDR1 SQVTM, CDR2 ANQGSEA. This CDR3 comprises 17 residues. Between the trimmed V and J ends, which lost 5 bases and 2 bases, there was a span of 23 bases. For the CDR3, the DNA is TGCAGCGTTTTACCCGGACCTGGGACTCTCTACACAGATACGCAGTATTTT. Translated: CSVLPGPGTLYTDTQYF.

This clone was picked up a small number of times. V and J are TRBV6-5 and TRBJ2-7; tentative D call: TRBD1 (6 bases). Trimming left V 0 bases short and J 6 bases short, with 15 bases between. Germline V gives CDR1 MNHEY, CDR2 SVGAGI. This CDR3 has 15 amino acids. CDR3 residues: CASSYSTQGRTEQYF. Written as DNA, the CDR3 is TGTGCCAGCAGTTACTCGACACAGGGCCGGACCGAGCAGTACTTC.